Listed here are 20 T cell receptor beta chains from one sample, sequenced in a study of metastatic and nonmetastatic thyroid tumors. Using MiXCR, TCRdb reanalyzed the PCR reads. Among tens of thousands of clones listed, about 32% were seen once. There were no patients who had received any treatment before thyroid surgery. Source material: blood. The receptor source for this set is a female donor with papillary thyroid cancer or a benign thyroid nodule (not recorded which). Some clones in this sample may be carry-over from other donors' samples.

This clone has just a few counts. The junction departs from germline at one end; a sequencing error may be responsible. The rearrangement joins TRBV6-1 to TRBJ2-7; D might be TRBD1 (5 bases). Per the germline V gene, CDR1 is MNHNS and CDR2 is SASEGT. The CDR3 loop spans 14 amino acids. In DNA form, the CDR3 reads TGTGCCAGCAGTGAGGTCCAGGGCTTCTACGATCAGTACTTC. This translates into CASSEVQGFYDQYF.

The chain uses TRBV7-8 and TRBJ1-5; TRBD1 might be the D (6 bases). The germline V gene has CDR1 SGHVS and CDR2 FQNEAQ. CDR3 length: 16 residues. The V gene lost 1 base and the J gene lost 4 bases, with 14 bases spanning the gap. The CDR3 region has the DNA TGTGCCAGCAGCTTAGACAGGGCTAGGGCTAATCAGCCCCAGCATTTT. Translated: CASSLDRARANQPQHF.

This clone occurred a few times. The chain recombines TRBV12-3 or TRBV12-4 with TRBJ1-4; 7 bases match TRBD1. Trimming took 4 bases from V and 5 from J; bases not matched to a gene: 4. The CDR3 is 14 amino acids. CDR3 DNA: TGTGCCAGCAGTTCGACAGGGTGGAATGAAAAACTGTTTTTT. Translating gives CASSSTGWNEKLFF.

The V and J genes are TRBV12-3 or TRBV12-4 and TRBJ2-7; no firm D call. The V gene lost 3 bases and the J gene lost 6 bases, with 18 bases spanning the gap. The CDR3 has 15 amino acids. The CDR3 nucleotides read TGTGCCAGCAGTTTCCGGGTTGGGTTCACCTCCGAGCAGTACTTC. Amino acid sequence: CASSFRVGFTSEQYF.

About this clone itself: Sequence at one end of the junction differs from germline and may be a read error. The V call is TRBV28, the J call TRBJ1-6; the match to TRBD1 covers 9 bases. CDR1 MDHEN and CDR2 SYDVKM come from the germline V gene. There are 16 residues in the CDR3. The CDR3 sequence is CVSRPTGGAGNSPVHF. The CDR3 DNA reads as TGTGTCAGCAGGCCAACAGGGGGCGCGGGTAATTCACCCGTCCACTTT.

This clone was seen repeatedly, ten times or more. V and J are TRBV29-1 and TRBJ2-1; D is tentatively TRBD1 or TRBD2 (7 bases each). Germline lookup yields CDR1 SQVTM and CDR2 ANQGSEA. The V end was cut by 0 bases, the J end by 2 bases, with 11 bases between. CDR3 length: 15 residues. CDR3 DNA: TGCAGCGTTGAAGAGGGAGGGGGCGCCTACAATGAGCAGTTCTTC. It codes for CSVEEGGGAYNEQFF.

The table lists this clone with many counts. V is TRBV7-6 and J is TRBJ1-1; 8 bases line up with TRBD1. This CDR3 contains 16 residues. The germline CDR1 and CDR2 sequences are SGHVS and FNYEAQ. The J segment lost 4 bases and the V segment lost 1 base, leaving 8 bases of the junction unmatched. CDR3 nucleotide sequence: TGTGCCAGCAGCTTAGAAGCCCCCACAGGGGGCACTGAAGCTTTCTTT. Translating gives CASSLEAPTGGTEAFF.

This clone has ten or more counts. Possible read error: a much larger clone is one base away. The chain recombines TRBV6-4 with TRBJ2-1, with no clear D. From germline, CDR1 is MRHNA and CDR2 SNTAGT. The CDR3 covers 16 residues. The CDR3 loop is CASSDTGGSSYNEQSF. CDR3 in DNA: TGTGCCAGCAGTGACACCGGCGGAAGCTCCTACAATGAGCAGTCCTTC.

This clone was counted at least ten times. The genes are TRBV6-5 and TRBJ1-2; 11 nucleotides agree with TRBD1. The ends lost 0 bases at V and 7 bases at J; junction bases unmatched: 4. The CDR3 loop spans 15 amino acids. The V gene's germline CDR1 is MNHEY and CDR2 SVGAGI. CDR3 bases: TGTGCCAGCAGTTACTCAGGACAGGGGGCAAGTGGCTACACCTTC. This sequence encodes CASSYSGQGASGYTF.

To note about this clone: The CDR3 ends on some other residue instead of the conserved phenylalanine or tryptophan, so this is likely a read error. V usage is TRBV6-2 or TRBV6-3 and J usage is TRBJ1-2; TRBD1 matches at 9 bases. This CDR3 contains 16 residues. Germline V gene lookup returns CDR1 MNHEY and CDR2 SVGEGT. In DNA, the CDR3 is TGTGCCAGCAGTTACACTCGGACAGGGGTCGGCTATGTCTACACCCTC. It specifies CASSYTRTGVGYVYTL.

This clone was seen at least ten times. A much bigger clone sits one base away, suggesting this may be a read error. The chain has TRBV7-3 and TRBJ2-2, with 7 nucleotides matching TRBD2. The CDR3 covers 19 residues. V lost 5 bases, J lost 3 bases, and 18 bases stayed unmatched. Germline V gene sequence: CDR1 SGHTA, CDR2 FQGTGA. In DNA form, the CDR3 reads TGTGCCAGCAGCGAACCATGGGACTACTGCAGGTCGGACACCGGGGAGCTGTTTTTT. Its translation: CASSEPWDYCRSDTGELFF.

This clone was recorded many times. The CDR3 region has the DNA TGTGCCAGCAGCCCCCGGCGGGCCCAAGAGACCCAGTACTTC. It is translated as CASSPRRAQETQYF. The chain carries TRBV3-1 and TRBJ2-5; D possibly corresponds to TRBD2 (5 bases). The germline gives CDR1 LGHDT, CDR2 YNNKEL (reference sequence). V was trimmed by 4 bases and J by 1 base, leaving 10 bases between them. The CDR3 runs 14 residues.

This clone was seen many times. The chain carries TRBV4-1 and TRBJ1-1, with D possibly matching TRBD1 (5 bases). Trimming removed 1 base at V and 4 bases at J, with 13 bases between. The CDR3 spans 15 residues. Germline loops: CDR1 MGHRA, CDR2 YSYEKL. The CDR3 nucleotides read TGCGCCAGCAGCCAAGGAGGTGGCAGGGCCACTGAAGCTTTCTTT. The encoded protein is CASSQGGGRATEAFF.

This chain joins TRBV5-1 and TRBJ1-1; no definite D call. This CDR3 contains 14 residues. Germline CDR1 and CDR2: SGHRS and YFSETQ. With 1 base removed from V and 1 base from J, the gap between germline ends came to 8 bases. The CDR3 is CASSLSLTNTEAFF. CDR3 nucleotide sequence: TGCGCCAGCAGCTTGTCTCTGACGAACACTGAAGCTTTCTTT.

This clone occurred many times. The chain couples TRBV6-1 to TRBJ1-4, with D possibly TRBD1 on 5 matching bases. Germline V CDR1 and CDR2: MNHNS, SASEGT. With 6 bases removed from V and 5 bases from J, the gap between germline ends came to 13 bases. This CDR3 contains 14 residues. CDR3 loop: CASSVGTGNEKLFF. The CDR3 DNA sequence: TGTGCCAGCAGCGTGGGGACGGGAAATGAAAAACTGTTTTTT.

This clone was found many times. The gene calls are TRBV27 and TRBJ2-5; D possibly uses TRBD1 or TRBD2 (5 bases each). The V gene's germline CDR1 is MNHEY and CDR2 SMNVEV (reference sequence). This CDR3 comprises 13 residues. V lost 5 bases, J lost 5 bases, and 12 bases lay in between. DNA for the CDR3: TGTGCCAGCAGTGGGGGTTCGGGCGAGACCCAGTACTTC. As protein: CASSGGSGETQYF.

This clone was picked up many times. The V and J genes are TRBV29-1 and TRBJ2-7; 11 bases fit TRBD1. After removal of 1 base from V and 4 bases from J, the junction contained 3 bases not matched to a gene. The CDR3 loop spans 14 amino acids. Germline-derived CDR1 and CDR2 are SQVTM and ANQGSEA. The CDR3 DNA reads TGCAGCGTTGAAGGGACAGGGGGCCTGTACGAGCAGTACTTC. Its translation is CSVEGTGGLYEQYF.

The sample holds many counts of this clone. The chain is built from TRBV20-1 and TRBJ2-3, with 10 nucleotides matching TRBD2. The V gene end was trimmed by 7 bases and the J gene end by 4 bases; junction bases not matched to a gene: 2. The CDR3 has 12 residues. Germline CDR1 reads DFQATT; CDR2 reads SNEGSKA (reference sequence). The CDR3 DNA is TGCAGTGAGCGGGAGGGCCCAGATACGCAGTATTTT. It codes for CSEREGPDTQYF.

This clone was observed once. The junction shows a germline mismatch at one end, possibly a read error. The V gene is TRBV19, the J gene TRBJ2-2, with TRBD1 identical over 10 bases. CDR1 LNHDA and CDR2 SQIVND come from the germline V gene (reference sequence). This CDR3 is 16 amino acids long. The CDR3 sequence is CASQDRGRGNAGELSF. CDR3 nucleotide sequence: TGTGCCAGTCAAGACAGGGGGCGCGGTAACGCCGGTGAGCTGTCTTTT. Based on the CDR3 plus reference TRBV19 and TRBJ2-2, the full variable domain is DGGITQSPKYLFRKEGQNVTLSCEQNLNHDAMYWYRQDPGQGLRLIYYSQIVNDFQKGDIAEGYSVSREKKESFPLTVTSAQKNPTAFYLCASQDRGRGNAGELSFGEGSRLTVL.

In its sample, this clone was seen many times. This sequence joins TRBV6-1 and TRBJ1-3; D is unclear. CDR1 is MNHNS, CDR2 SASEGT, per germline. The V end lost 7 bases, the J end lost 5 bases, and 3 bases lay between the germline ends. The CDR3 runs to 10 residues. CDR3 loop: CASMRNTIYF. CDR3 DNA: TGTGCCAGCATGCGAAACACCATATATTTT.